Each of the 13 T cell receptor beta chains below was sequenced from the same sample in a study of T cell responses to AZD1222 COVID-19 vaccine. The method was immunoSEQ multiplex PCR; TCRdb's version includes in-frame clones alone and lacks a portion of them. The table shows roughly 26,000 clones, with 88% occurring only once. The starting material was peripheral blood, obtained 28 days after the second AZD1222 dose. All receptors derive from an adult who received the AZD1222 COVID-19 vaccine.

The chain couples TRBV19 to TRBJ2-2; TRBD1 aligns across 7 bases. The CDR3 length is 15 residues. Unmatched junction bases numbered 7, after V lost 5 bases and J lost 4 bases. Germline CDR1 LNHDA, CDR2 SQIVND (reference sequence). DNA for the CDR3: TGTGCCAGTAGTCGACAGGGTACAAGCACCGGGGAGCTGTTTTTT. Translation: CASSRQGTSTGELFF.

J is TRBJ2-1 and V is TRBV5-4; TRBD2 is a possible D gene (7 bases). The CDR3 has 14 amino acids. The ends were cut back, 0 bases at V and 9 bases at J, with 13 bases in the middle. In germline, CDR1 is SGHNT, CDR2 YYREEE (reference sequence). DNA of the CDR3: TGTGCCAGCAGCTTGGCCTGGGGGGGCCGTGAGCAGTTCTTC. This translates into CASSLAWGGREQFF. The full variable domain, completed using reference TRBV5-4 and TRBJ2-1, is ETGVTQSPTHLIKTRGQQVTLRCSSQSGHNTVSWYQQALGQGPQFIFQYYREEENGRGNFPPRFSGLQFPNYSSELNVNALELDDSALYLCASSLAWGGREQFFGPGTRLTVL.

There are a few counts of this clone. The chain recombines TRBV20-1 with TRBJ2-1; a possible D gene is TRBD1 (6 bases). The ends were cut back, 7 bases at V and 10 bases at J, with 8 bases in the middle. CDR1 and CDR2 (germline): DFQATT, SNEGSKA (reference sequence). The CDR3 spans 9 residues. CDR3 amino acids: CSVGTEQFF. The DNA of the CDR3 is TGCAGTGTTGGGACAGAGCAGTTCTTC.

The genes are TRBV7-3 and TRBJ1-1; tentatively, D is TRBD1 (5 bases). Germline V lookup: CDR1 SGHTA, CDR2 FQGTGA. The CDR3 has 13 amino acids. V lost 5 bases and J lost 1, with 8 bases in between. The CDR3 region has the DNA TGTGCCAGCAGCCCAGGGTCGAACACTGAAGCTTTCTTT. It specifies CASSPGSNTEAFF.

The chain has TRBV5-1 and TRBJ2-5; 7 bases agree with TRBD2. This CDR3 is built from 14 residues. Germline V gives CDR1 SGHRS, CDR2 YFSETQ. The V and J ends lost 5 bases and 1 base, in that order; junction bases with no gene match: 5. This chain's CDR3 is CASSSGLVQETQYF. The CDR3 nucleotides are TGCGCCAGCAGTTCCGGACTAGTCCAAGAGACCCAGTACTTC.

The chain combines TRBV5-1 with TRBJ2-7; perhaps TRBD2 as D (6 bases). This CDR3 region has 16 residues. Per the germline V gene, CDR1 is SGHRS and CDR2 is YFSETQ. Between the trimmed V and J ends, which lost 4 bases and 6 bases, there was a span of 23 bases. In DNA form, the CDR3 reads TGCGCCAGCAGCCCGGAAATCGGGACTGGGAGGTCCGAGCAGTACTTC. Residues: CASSPEIGTGRSEQYF.

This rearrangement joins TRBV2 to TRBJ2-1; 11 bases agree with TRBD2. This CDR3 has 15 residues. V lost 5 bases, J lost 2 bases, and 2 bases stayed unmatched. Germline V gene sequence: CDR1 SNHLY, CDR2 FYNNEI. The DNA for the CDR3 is TGTGCCAGCAGTCGACTAGCGGGGACCTACAATGAGCAGTTCTTC. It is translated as CASSRLAGTYNEQFF. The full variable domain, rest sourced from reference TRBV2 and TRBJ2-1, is EPEVTQTPSHQVTQMGQEVILRCVPISNHLYFYWYRQILGQKVEFLVSFYNNEISEKSEIFDDQFSVERPDGSNFTLKIRSTKLEDSAMYFCASSRLAGTYNEQFFGPGTRLTVL.

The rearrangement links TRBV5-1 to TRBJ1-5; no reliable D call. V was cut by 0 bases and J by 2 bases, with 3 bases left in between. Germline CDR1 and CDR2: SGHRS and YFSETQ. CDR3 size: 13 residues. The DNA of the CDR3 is TGCGCCAGCAGCTTGGTGGGCAATCAGCCCCAGCATTTT. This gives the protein CASSLVGNQPQHF. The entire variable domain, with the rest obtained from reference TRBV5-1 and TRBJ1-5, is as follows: KAGVTQTPRYLIKTRGQQVTLSCSPISGHRSVSWYQQTPGQGLQFLFEYFSETQRNKGNFPGRFSGRQFSNSRSEMNVSTLELGDSALYLCASSLVGNQPQHFGDGTRLSIL.

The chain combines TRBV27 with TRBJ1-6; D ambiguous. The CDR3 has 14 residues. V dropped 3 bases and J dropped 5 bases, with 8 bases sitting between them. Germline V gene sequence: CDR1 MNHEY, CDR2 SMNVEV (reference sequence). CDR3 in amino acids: CASSFRENNSPLHF. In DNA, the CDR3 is TGTGCCAGCAGTTTTCGGGAAAATAATTCACCCCTCCACTTT.

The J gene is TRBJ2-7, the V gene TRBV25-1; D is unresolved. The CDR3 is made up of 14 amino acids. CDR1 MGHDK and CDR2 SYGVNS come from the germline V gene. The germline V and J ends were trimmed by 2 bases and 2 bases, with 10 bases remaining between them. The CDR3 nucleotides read TGTGCCAGCAGTGAAGGACCCCGGCCCTACGAGCAGTACTTC. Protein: CASSEGPRPYEQYF.

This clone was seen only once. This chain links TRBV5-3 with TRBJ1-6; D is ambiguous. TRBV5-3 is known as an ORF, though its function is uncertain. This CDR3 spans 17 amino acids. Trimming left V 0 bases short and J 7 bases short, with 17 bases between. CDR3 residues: CARSLAGKGPKNSPLHF. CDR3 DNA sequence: TGTGCCAGAAGCTTGGCGGGGAAGGGCCCCAAGAATTCACCCCTCCACTTT.

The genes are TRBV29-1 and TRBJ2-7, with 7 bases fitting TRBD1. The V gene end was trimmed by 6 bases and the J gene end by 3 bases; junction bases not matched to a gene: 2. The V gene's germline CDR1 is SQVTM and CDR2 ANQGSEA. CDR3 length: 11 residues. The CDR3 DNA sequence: TGCAGCGTGGGACAGAGCTACGAGCAGTACTTC. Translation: CSVGQSYEQYF.

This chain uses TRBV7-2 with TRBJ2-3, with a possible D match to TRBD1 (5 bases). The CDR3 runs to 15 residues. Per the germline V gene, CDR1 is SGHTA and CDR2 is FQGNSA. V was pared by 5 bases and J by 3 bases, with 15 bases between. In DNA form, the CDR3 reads TGTGCCAGCAGCGGCCATAGGGGTGTGACAGATACGCAGTATTTT. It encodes CASSGHRGVTDTQYF. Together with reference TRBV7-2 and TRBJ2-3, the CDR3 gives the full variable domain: GAGVSQSPSNKVTEKGKDVELRCDPISGHTALYWYRQSLGQGLEFLIYFQGNSAPDKSGLPSDRFSAERTGGSVSTLTIQRTQQEDSAVYLCASSGHRGVTDTQYFGPGTRLTVL.